A selection of T cell receptor beta chains follows, all from one sample in a study of CD8 T cells in ankylosing spondylitis. MiXCR, run by TCRdb on the 5' RACE reads, gives a single entry per CDR3 protein. The top ten hold under 7.5% of the sample, which has about 540,000 distinct CDR3 sequences, about an eighth seen once. Material for sequencing was blood, either unsorted or a sorted T cell fraction (not recorded which). These receptors originate from a male donor with ankylosing spondylitis. CDR3s include the opening cysteine and the closing phenylalanine or tryptophan. D genes are given only for firm matches. Clone size is shown for a subset of rows, as once, few, many or a class of expanded clone.

>NA|TRBD2|TRBJ2-5|TRBV7-2
CASSPGGLAGVETQYF
TGTGCCAGCAGCCCGGGGGGACTAGCGGGAGTGGAGACCCAGTACTTC
>NA|NA|TRBJ1-2|TRBV12-3/TRBV12-4
CASSRTWLNYGYTF
TGTGCCAGCAGTAGGACATGGTTGAACTATGGCTACACCTTC
>few|NA|TRBJ1-1|TRBV5-1
CASSLYPRTSRTEAFF
TGCGCCAGCAGCTTGTATCCCAGGACCTCGAGGACTGAAGCTTTCTTT
>few|TRBD2|TRBJ2-3|TRBV7-8
CASSPGSGNPNTQYF
TGTGCCAGCAGCCCCGGTAGCGGGAATCCGAATACGCAGTATTTT
>few|NA|TRBJ2-2|TRBV11-2
CASSGGTYTGELFF
TGTGCCAGCAGCGGGGGGACGTACACCGGGGAGCTGTTTTTT
>many|NA|TRBJ2-3|TRBV9
CASSVGASSTDTQYF
TGTGCCAGCAGCGTAGGAGCTTCTAGCACAGATACGCAGTATTTT
>many|TRBD2|TRBJ2-5|TRBV5-1
CASSLATGTSRETQYF
TGCGCCAGCAGCTTGGCAACCGGGACTAGCAGGGAGACCCAGTACTTC
>few|TRBD1|TRBJ1-6|TRBV6-1
CASSASGTAINSPLHF
TGTGCCAGCAGTGCTTCCGGGACAGCAATTAATTCACCCCTCCACTTT
>many|NA|TRBJ2-3|TRBV5-1
CASRSIWASTDTQYF
TGCGCCAGCAGGAGTATATGGGCTAGCACAGATACGCAGTATTTT
>many|NA|TRBJ1-1|TRBV12-3/TRBV12-4
CASSPGVDTEAFF
TGTGCCAGTAGTCCCGGGGTGGACACTGAAGCTTTCTTT
>few|TRBD1|TRBJ2-7|TRBV5-1
CASSRRQGGFEQYF
TGCGCCAGCAGCCGCCGACAGGGGGGTTTCGAGCAGTACTTC
>NA|TRBD1|TRBJ1-3|TRBV7-6
CASSFGQGQSSGNTIYF
TGTGCCAGCAGTTTCGGACAGGGGCAAAGCTCTGGAAACACCATATATTTT
>NA|TRBD2|TRBJ2-1|TRBV20-1
CSARDEILSGGSAYNEQFF
TGCAGTGCTAGAGATGAGATCCTTAGCGGGGGGAGCGCCTACAATGAGCAGTTCTTC
>NA|NA|TRBJ2-5|TRBV20-1
CSASGSMETQYF
TGCAGTGCTAGCGGGAGCATGGAGACCCAGTACTTC
>NA|NA|TRBJ1-5|TRBV11-1
CASSLGFGGWDSNQPQHF
TGTGCCAGCAGCTTAGGCTTCGGGGGGTGGGACAGCAATCAGCCCCAGCATTTT
>few|TRBD2|TRBJ2-5|TRBV20-1
CSARDPSGRENLETQYF
TGCAGTGCTAGAGATCCCAGCGGGAGGGAGAATTTGGAGACCCAGTACTTC
>many|NA|TRBJ2-1|TRBV5-1
CASSLGPTRDNEQFF
TGCGCCAGCAGCTTAGGTCCGACTCGCGACAATGAGCAGTTCTTC
>few|TRBD1|TRBJ1-6|TRBV5-1
CASSFYTGGHYNSPLHF
TGCGCCAGCAGCTTTTATACAGGGGGCCACTATAATTCACCCCTCCACTTT
>NA|TRBD2|TRBJ2-7|TRBV7-2
CASSTGTSGIPYEQYF
TGTGCCAGCAGCACCGGGACTAGCGGAATACCCTACGAGCAGTACTTC
>many|TRBD1|TRBJ1-4|TRBV7-2
CASSLVSGAGGEKLFF
TGTGCCAGCAGCTTAGTTAGCGGGGCAGGGGGTGAAAAACTGTTTTTT
>NA|TRBD1|TRBJ2-1|TRBV7-2
CASSLVGGRSYNEQFF
TGTGCCAGCAGCCTAGTAGGGGGCCGATCCTACAATGAGCAGTTCTTC
>many|TRBD1|TRBJ1-1|TRBV5-1
CASSPGTGFTEAFF
TGCGCCAGCAGCCCCGGGACAGGGTTCACTGAAGCTTTCTTT
>NA|NA|TRBJ2-1|TRBV24-1
CATSDNSKVREQFF
TGTGCCACCAGTGACAATAGCAAAGTTAGGGAGCAGTTCTTC
>many|NA|TRBJ1-1|TRBV3-1
CASSQGLGRMEAFF
TGTGCCAGCAGCCAAGGTCTTGGGCGGATGGAAGCTTTCTTT
>many|NA|TRBJ1-2|TRBV3-1
CASRKESAPHTF
TGTGCCAGCAGAAAAGAATCGGCCCCTCACACCTTC
>many|NA|TRBJ1-6|TRBV12-3/TRBV12-4
CASSLSGGSPLHF
TGTGCCAGCAGTTTAAGTGGTGGCTCACCCCTCCACTTT
>few|NA|TRBJ2-2|TRBV5-1
CASSLGGDSRNTGELFF
TGCGCCAGCAGCTTAGGTGGGGACTCCCGGAACACCGGGGAGCTGTTTTTT